The present T cell receptor (beta chain) was sequenced within a study of shared clonotypes between healthy human individuals. Across the whole study: Ranging from 18 to 49 in age, donors were two women and three men.

CDR1 is MNHEY and CDR2 is SVGAGI in the germline V gene. This CDR3 contains 13 residues. Between the trimmed V and J ends, which lost 8 bases and 8 bases, there was a span of 16 bases. Produced via immunoSEQ multiplex PCR; TCRdb's table is partial and in-frame only. Of under 2.5 million clones listed, around 93% are singletons. Source material: naive CD4+ T cells from PBMCs. Indicated subset: CD45RA+ positively selected. The source of this sequence is a man aged 18 to 30 in good health. Some clones in this sample may be carry-over from other donors' samples. The chain links TRBV6-5 to TRBJ2-1; a weak D match, TRBD2 (6 bases). The CDR3 nucleotides read TGTGCCAGCCGAGAAACGGGAGTGTATGAGCAGTTCTTC. Translated: CASRETGVYEQFF.